The clone carrying this TCR beta chain has just one count. What it recognizes is unknown. The data stem from a study of T cell responses to AZD1222 COVID-19 vaccine. Study summary: Analysis merged second doses at about 4 or about 12 weeks. Study findings and constraints: The reported proportion of spike-specific TCRs targeting unmutated variant regions was nearly half.

This table comes from immunoSEQ multiplex PCR, and its TCRdb copy is limited to in-frame clones, with some not included. The table lists 150,000 to 200,000 clones, roughly 92% of them singletons, with 2.6% in the top ten. Germline assignment: CDR1 SGHAT and CDR2 FQNNGV. The CDR3 contains 13 residues. V was shortened by 1 base and J by 4 bases, with 8 bases between the two germline ends. The chain couples TRBV11-2 to TRBJ2-7, with a tentative D call TRBD2 (5 bases). This specimen was peripheral blood, taken on day 0 of AZD1222 vaccination. This sequence was found in an adult in good health. CDR3 coding DNA: TGTGCCAGCAGCTTAGGGGAGCTATACGAGCAGTACTTC. This translates into CASSLGELYEQYF.